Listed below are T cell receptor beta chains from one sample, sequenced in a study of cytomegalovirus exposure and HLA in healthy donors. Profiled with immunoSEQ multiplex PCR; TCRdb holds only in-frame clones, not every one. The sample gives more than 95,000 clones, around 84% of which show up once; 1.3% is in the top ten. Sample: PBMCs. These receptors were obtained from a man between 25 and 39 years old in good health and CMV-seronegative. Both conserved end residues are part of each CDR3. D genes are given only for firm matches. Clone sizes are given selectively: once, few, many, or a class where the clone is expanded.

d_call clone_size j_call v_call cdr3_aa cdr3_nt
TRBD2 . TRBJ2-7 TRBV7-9 CASSLPAGSSSYEQYF TGTGCCAGCAGCTTACCAGCGGGATCCTCCTCCTACGAGCAGTACTTC
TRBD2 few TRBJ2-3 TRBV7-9 CASSRSGVLSTDTQYF TGTGCCAGCAGCCGGAGCGGGGTGCTAAGCACAGATACGCAGTATTTT
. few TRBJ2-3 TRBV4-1 CASSQELAMLADTQYF TGCGCCAGCAGCCAAGAGCTAGCCATGCTGGCAGATACGCAGTATTTT
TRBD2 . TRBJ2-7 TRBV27 CASRPGLALTYEQYF TGTGCCAGCCGGCCGGGACTAGCGCTAACCTACGAGCAGTACTTC
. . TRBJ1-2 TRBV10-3 CAIRGMTVNYGYTF TGTGCCATCAGGGGGATGACAGTTAACTATGGCTACACCTTC
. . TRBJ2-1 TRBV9 CASSSRSDFNEQFF TGTGCCAGCAGCTCCCGTAGCGACTTCAATGAGCAGTTCTTC
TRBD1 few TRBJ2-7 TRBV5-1 CASSSGTGVGEQYF TGCGCCAGCAGCTCGGGGACAGGGGTTGGCGAGCAGTACTTC
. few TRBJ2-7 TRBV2 CASSEAALNYEQYF TGTGCCAGCAGTGAAGCGGCCTTGAATTACGAGCAGTACTTC
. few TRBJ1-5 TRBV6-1 CASSHGGEVQPQHF TGTGCCAGCAGCCACGGGGGGGAGGTCCAGCCCCAGCATTTT
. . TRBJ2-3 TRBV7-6 CASSLVGQNTDTQYF TGTGCCAGCAGCTTAGTCGGTCAAAACACAGATACGCAGTATTTT
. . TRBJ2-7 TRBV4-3 CASSQDPTDYEQYF TGCGCCAGCAGCCAAGATCCTACCGATTACGAGCAGTACTTC
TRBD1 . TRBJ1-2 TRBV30 CAWSASTGNYGYTF TGTGCCTGGAGTGCATCGACAGGGAACTATGGCTACACCTTC
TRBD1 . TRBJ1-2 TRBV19 CASKEGARGYTF TGTGCCAGTAAGGAGGGGGCGCGAGGCTACACCTTC
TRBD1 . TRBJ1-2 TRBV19 CASRETGSDYGYTF TGTGCCAGTAGGGAGACAGGGTCCGACTATGGCTACACCTTC
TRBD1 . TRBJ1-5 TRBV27 CASSSSTGAYSNQPQHF TGTGCCAGCAGTTCCAGCACAGGGGCCTATAGCAATCAGCCCCAGCATTTT
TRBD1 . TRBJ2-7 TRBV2 CARQGQGGSYEQYF TGTGCCAGACAAGGACAGGGTGGCTCCTACGAGCAGTACTTC
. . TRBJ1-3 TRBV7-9 CASIPGGGNGNTIYF TGTGCCAGCATCCCAGGCGGGGGGAATGGAAACACCATATATTTT
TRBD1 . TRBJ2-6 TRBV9 CASSARGTGNTGANVLTF TGTGCCAGCAGCGCCCGTGGGACAGGGAATACTGGGGCCAACGTCCTGACTTTC
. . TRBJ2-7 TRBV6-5 CASSKTEFEQYF TGTGCCAGCAGCAAGACAGAGTTCGAGCAGTACTTC
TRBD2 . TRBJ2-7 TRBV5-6 CASRASGGRYEQYF TGTGCCAGCAGGGCTAGCGGGGGGAGGTACGAGCAGTACTTC
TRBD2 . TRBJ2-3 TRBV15 CATSRPGTSGMTDTQYF TGTGCCACCAGCAGACCCGGGACTAGCGGGATGACAGATACGCAGTATTTT
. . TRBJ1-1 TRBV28 CASSFMTEAFF TGTGCCAGCAGTTTTATGACTGAAGCTTTCTTT
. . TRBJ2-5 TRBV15 CATSGQGETQYF TGTGCCACCAGCGGGCAGGGCGAGACCCAGTACTTC
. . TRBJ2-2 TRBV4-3 CASSQDLRAENTGELFF TGCGCCAGCAGCCAAGATCTCAGGGCAGAAAACACCGGGGAGCTGTTTTTT
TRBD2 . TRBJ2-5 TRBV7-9 CASSLVVVGGLVETQYF TGTGCCAGCAGCTTAGTTGTGGTGGGAGGGCTGGTGGAGACCCAGTACTTC
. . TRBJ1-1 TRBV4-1 CASSQDPGSYTEAFF TGCGCCAGCAGCCAAGATCCGGGGTCCTACACTGAAGCTTTCTTT
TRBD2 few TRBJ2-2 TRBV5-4 CASSSAGTRGTGELFF TGTGCCAGCAGCTCCGCCGGGACTAGAGGCACCGGGGAGCTGTTTTTT
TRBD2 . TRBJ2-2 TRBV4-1 CASSQVAGGGELFF TGCGCCAGCAGCCAAGTTGCGGGAGGAGGGGAGCTGTTTTTT
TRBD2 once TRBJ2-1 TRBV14 CASSLHATSGVGFF TGTGCCAGCAGCCTCCATGCGACTAGCGGAGTGGGGTTCTTC
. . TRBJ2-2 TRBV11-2 CASSLGQGNTGELFF TGTGCCAGCAGCTTAGGCCAGGGCAACACCGGGGAGCTGTTTTTT
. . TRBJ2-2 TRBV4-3 CASSQDHLPGVYTGELFF TGCGCCAGCAGCCAAGATCATCTTCCAGGGGTCTACACCGGGGAGCTGTTTTTT
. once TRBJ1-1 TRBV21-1 CASSKFQSWRGKCAEAFF TGTGCCAGCAGCAAGTTTCAGTCCTGGAGAGGGAAGTGTGCTGAAGCTTTCTTT
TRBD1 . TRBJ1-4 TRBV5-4 CASSPGQVNEKLFF TGTGCCAGCAGTCCGGGACAGGTTAATGAAAAACTGTTTTTT
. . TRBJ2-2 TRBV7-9 CASSFRTPTGELFF TGTGCCAGCAGCTTCCGGACACCCACCGGGGAGCTGTTTTTT
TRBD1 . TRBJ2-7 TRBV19 CASREGQGTYEQYF TGTGCCAGTAGAGAGGGACAGGGTACCTACGAGCAGTACTTC
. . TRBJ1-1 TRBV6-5 CASRGGVAEAFF TGTGCCAGCCGGGGTGGGGTGGCTGAAGCTTTCTTT
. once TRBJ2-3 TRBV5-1 CASSLGGGRYDTQYF TGCGCCAGCAGCTTGGGTGGGGGCCGATACGATACGCAGTATTTT
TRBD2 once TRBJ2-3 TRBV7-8 CASSLRLAGPTDTQYF TGTGCCAGCAGCTTAAGGCTAGCGGGGCCCACAGATACGCAGTATTTT
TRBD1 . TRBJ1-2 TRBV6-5 CASSSGGTGFTYGYTF TGTGCCAGCAGTTCCGGCGGGACAGGGTTTACCTATGGCTACACCTTC
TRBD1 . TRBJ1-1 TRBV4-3 CASSQGTGEAFF TGCGCCAGCAGCCAGGGGACAGGGGAAGCTTTCTTT
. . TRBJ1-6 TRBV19 CASSDPGKSPLHF TGTGCCAGTAGTGACCCGGGGAAGTCACCCCTCCACTTT